Listed here are 25 T cell receptor beta chains from one sample, sequenced in a study of a mutant IDH1 vaccine in newly diagnosed glioma. Assay: immunoSEQ multiplex PCR; the TCRdb copy retains only in-frame clones and omits some. Of 25,000 to 35,000 clones in the sample, around 82% were seen once. Time point denoted: week 47, end of study. A single vaccine dose contained 300 ug of mutant IDH1 20-mer peptide, and topical imiquimod was used with it. These receptors have no identified antigens. The sequenced sample was PBMCs, obtained from a glioma patient whose treatment included an IDH1 peptide vaccine. The origin of the receptors is a man aged 25-45 years with glioma.

The gene calls are TRBV13 and TRBJ2-2, with D unresolved. Trimming removed 5 bases from V and 8 bases from J, with 12 bases in between. CDR1 PRHDT and CDR2 FYEKMQ come from the germline V gene (reference sequence). This CDR3 spans 13 amino acids. The CDR3 DNA is TGTGCCAGCAGCCTCCGCGGCAGAGGGGAGCTGTTTTTT. Translated: CASSLRGRGELFF.

The CDR3 region is CAWAGTSGDWGTDTQYF. CDR3 sequence (DNA): TGTGCCTGGGCCGGGACTAGCGGGGATTGGGGGACAGATACGCAGTATTTT. The chain employs TRBV30 and TRBJ2-3; 13 bases match TRBD2. CDR3 length: 17 residues. After removal of 5 bases from V and 3 bases from J, the junction contained 11 bases not matched to a gene. Germline values: CDR1 GTSNPN, CDR2 SVGIG (reference sequence).

The chain has TRBV7-9 and TRBJ2-1, with 7 bases matching TRBD1. This CDR3 is 15 amino acids long. The germline gives CDR1 SEHNR, CDR2 FQNEAQ (reference sequence). The V and J ends lost 3 bases and 10 bases, in that order; junction bases with no gene match: 12. Written as DNA, the CDR3 is TGTGCCAGCAGCTTTGGGACAGTTGGCGGCAGGGAGCAGTTCTTC. Its translation: CASSFGTVGGREQFF.

This clone was seen a handful of times. The CDR3 loop is CASSLINSGIGGELFF. The CDR3 DNA reads as TGCGCCAGCAGCTTGATCAATAGCGGGATTGGCGGGGAGCTGTTTTTT. The chain recombines TRBV5-1 with TRBJ2-2; 8 positions match TRBD2. Per germline, CDR1 SGHRS and CDR2 YFSETQ. V lost 1 base to trimming and J lost 7 bases; unmatched junction nucleotides: 9. CDR3 length: 16 amino acids.

The J gene is TRBJ2-1, the V gene TRBV4-3; 9 bases fit TRBD1. Germline assignment: CDR1 LGHNA and CDR2 YSLEER. The CDR3 is 15 amino acids. J gave up 6 bases and V 1 base, and 4 bases lay outside the gene matches. The CDR3 spells CASSQGTGAPNEQFF. The CDR3, as DNA: TGCGCCAGCAGCCAAGGGACAGGGGCGCCCAATGAGCAGTTCTTC.

For the CDR3, the DNA is TGTGCCTGGGGCAAATCCAATCAGCCCCAGCATTTT. Translated: CAWGKSNQPQHF. J is TRBJ1-5 and V is TRBV30; the D is unclear. Germline-derived CDR1 and CDR2 are GTSNPN and SVGIG (reference sequence). The CDR3 extends over 12 amino acids. V lost 5 bases and J 3 bases, leaving 8 bases between the germline ends.

This clone was recorded only once. The rearrangement uses TRBV19 and TRBJ1-5; D not resolved. V lost 3 bases and J lost 2, with 17 bases in between. The CDR3 length is 17 residues. Germline loops: CDR1 LNHDA, CDR2 SQIVND (reference sequence). CDR3 in DNA: TGTGCCAGTAGTATTAACGTGAACCAAGCAGGCAATCAGCCCCAGCATTTT. Its protein is CASSINVNQAGNQPQHF.

The V call is TRBV2, the J call TRBJ2-5; 14 bases agree with TRBD2. This CDR3 has 18 amino acids. CDR1 and CDR2 from the germline V gene are SNHLY and FYNNEI. With 5 bases clipped from V and 4 bases from J, the junction kept 12 bases outside the gene matches. This CDR3 reads CASSTLTSGGAVAETQYF. The CDR3 bases are TGTGCCAGCAGTACTCTGACTAGCGGGGGGGCAGTAGCAGAGACCCAGTACTTC.

The chain links TRBV4-1 to TRBJ2-3; tentatively, D is TRBD2 (7 bases). Trimming pared 0 bases from V and 1 base from J, leaving 8 bases between. The CDR3 is 15 amino acids. Germline lookup yields CDR1 MGHRA and CDR2 YSYEKL. CDR3 coding DNA: TGCGCCAGCAGCCAAGAGGGGGGGCGCACAGATACGCAGTATTTT. Translation gives CASSQEGGRTDTQYF.

The chain combines TRBV5-1 with TRBJ2-3, with D tentatively TRBD2 (6 bases). Looked up from germline, CDR1 is SGHRS and CDR2 is YFSETQ. V gave up 5 bases and J gave up 0 bases, with 10 bases separating them. The CDR3 has 14 residues. The CDR3 coding sequence is TGCGCCAGCAGAGTTGGGACTAGCACAGATACGCAGTATTTT. This sequence encodes CASRVGTSTDTQYF. Filled out from reference TRBV5-1 and TRBJ2-3, the complete variable domain reads KAGVTQTPRYLIKTRGQQVTLSCSPISGHRSVSWYQQTPGQGLQFLFEYFSETQRNKGNFPGRFSGRQFSNSRSEMNVSTLELGDSALYLCASRVGTSTDTQYFGPGTRLTVL.

V usage is TRBV10-3 and J usage is TRBJ1-1, with 10 bases identical to TRBD1. Trimming at V came to 6 bases and at J to 5 bases, leaving 9 bases not matched to a gene. Germline V CDR1 and CDR2: ENHRY, SYGVKD. This CDR3 region has 15 residues. The CDR3 sequence: CAIRPATGGSTEAFF. The CDR3 nucleotides are TGTGCCATCAGGCCAGCGACAGGGGGCTCTACTGAAGCTTTCTTT.

The chain links TRBV7-2 to TRBJ2-1; either TRBD1 or TRBD2 may supply D (6 bases each). CDR3 length: 15 amino acids. Trimming cost V 2 bases and J 7 bases, with 15 bases left between them. CDR1 is SGHTA, CDR2 FQGNSA, per germline. CDR3 region: CASSLRGGPGNEQFF. DNA for the CDR3: TGTGCCAGCAGCTTACGAGGGGGGCCGGGGAATGAGCAGTTCTTC.

The chain joins TRBV5-1 to TRBJ1-2, with D possibly being TRBD1 (5 bases). The CDR3 runs 13 residues. Germline V gene sequence: CDR1 SGHRS, CDR2 YFSETQ. The V and J ends lost 1 base and 4 bases respectively, with 8 bases between them. CDR3 in amino acids: CASSLIDSYGYTF. The CDR3 DNA follows: TGCGCCAGCAGCTTGATCGACAGCTATGGCTACACCTTC.

The CDR3 coding sequence is TGTGCCAGCAAGGGTCAGCGGGGCGTTAGTTCACCCCTCCACTTT. It codes for CASKGQRGVSSPLHF. The chain has TRBV2 and TRBJ1-6; D may be TRBD1 (5 bases). This CDR3 comprises 15 residues. V was shortened by 7 bases and J by 9 bases, with 19 bases between the two germline ends. Germline CDR1 is SNHLY and CDR2 is FYNNEI.

The sample holds one count of this clone. The chain couples TRBV5-4 to TRBJ1-5, with D hard to call. Germline CDR1 reads SGHNT; CDR2 reads YYREEE (reference sequence). The CDR3 covers 14 residues. V lost 2 bases and J 2 bases, leaving 8 bases between the germline ends. CDR3 nucleotides: TGTGCCAGCAGCTTCAAGGGTGGCAATCAGCCCCAGCATTTT. Residues: CASSFKGGNQPQHF.

The chain employs TRBV28 and TRBJ2-5; D is possibly TRBD1 (6 bases). Per the germline V gene, CDR1 is MDHEN and CDR2 is SYDVKM. The CDR3 runs to 16 residues. V was clipped by 7 bases and J by 2 bases, with 20 bases between them. CDR3 protein: CASTSGLAGEQETQYF. The CDR3 nucleotides are TGTGCCAGCACCTCAGGGTTGGCAGGGGAACAAGAGACCCAGTACTTC.

The chain employs TRBV19 and TRBJ2-2, with 7 bases aligning to TRBD1. The CDR3 has 12 residues. V was clipped by 11 bases and J by 5 bases; unmatched bases: 5. CDR1 and CDR2 (germline): LNHDA, SQIVND (reference sequence). The CDR3: CAGKTGTGELFF. The CDR3 bases are TGTGCCGGGAAGACAGGGACCGGGGAGCTGTTTTTT.

This rearrangement joins TRBV5-4 to TRBJ2-5; maybe TRBD1 (6 bases). CDR3 size: 14 residues. Germline CDR1 and CDR2: SGHNT and YYREEE (reference sequence). The V gene lost 4 bases and the J gene lost 5 bases, with 15 bases spanning the gap. In nucleotides, the CDR3 is TGTGCCAGCAGCCCGGTGGGGGCTGGGGAGACCCAGTACTTC. This encodes CASSPVGAGETQYF.

This chain connects TRBV5-1 to TRBJ1-1; 7 bases fit TRBD1. Germline V gene sequence: CDR1 SGHRS, CDR2 YFSETQ. The junction had 3 bases not matched to a gene; V was cut back by 0 bases and J by 4 bases. The CDR3 runs 14 residues. CDR3 protein: CASSLGYRGTEAFF. CDR3 nucleotides: TGCGCCAGCAGCTTGGGGTACAGGGGCACTGAAGCTTTCTTT.

The rearrangement uses TRBV7-7 and TRBJ2-3, with D tentatively TRBD1 or TRBD2 (7 bases each). The CDR3 extends over 14 amino acids. In germline, CDR1 is SSHAT, CDR2 FNYEAQ (reference sequence). With 6 bases removed from V and 4 bases from J, the gap between germline ends came to 14 bases. The CDR3 sequence is CASSQGGGADTQYF. DNA of the CDR3: TGTGCCAGCAGTCAGGGAGGGGGCGCAGATACGCAGTATTTT.

In this sample, this clone turned up once. The genes are TRBV5-1 and TRBJ1-4, with 8 bases that match TRBD1. Germline V gene data show CDR1 as SGHRS and CDR2 as YFSETQ. With V trimmed by 0 bases and J by 8 bases, 6 bases remained unmatched. The CDR3 runs to 15 residues. The CDR3 reads CASSLAAGGREKLFF. CDR3 in DNA: TGCGCCAGCAGCTTGGCCGCAGGGGGCCGGGAAAAACTGTTTTTT.

A remark on this clone: One junction end does not reproduce the germline sequence, and a read error may be involved. The chain combines TRBV13 with TRBJ2-2; no reliable D call. This CDR3 has 15 residues. CDR1 and CDR2 (germline): PRHDT, FYEKMQ (reference sequence). CDR3 coding DNA: TGTGCCAGCAGCCTAGGTATTACGTACACCGGGGAGCTGTTTTTT. Its protein is CASSLGITYTGELFF.

This chain connects TRBV7-2 to TRBJ2-3; 13 positions agree with TRBD2. Germline V lookup: CDR1 SGHTA, CDR2 FQGNSA. The CDR3 extends over 16 amino acids. V lost 5 bases, J lost 6 bases, and 8 bases stayed unmatched. CDR3 nucleotides: TGTGCCAGCAGCCTCAGGACTAGCGGGAGTCGGGATACGCAGTATTTT. Its translation: CASSLRTSGSRDTQYF.

The chain couples TRBV10-2 to TRBJ1-5; 7 positions match TRBD1. Germline trimming cut 4 bases from V and 9 bases from J; bases unmatched to any gene: 6. CDR1 and CDR2 from the germline V gene are WSHSY and SAAADI. The CDR3 consists of 13 residues. CDR3 coding DNA: TGCGCCAGCAGTGCAGGGGGGGTAAGGCCCCAGCATTTT. Translating gives CASSAGGVRPQHF.

This sequence joins TRBV5-5 and TRBJ2-1, with 13 bases lining up with TRBD2. The CDR3 spans 16 residues. V trimming: 5 bases; J trimming: 9 bases; junction bases outside the gene matches: 11. CDR1 is SGHKS, CDR2 YYEKEE, per germline (reference sequence). In DNA, the CDR3 is TGTGCCAGCAGTCTCAGAGGACTAGCGGGGGAAAGTGAGCAGTTCTTC. This codes for CASSLRGLAGESEQFF.